This T cell receptor (beta chain) was sequenced during a study of blood T cell repertoires in COVID-19 (dated by TCRdb to between 2020 and 2021). Regarding the complete study: The collaborator samples originated in the United States, Italy and Spain and spanned the acute and convalescent phases of COVID-19. The material from the prospective study consisted of cDNA or gDNA derived from T cells, B-cell-depleted T cells, or PBMCs. Samples came from the ongoing ImmuneRACE study (first 160 participants) plus 1,254 subjects from 6 global collaborators. The repertoires were made available in a free public database intended to serve as a resource for research on the immune response to SARS-CoV-2. The dataset comprised deeply sampled blood TCRbeta repertoires from subjects exposed to, actively infected with, or recovered from COVID-19. The sample metadata nearly always contained a de-identified subject ID, COVID-19 status, age in years and sex. Where available, HLA class I and class II types were obtained from metadata supplied by the sample provider rather than from assay-based typing. Paper-wide results and their limitations: The quantity of clinical and demographic metadata differed by source and by participant and was supplied without curation.

Cut back by 3 bases and 0 bases, the V and J ends lie 9 bases apart. Taken from cysteine to phenylalanine, the CDR3 has 15 residues. The sequence is cut down to CDR3 DNA, 45 bases in frame from base 1. CDR1 is given as SNHLY and CDR2 as FYNNEI, both from the germline V gene. Comment on this clone: Its antigen specificity is not known. No base quality information exists; no much larger clone differs at one position.

Enrolling through a virtual design, the prospective study's participants ranged in age from roughly 18 to 95 years and lived across 24 United States geographic areas. In the prospective study, participants were assigned to cohorts based on the clinical history participants reported in a screening survey and a study questionnaire. Exposed participants were defined as having been in contact with someone with a PCR-confirmed or clinician-diagnosed COVID-19 case within 2 weeks of study entry. In the prospective study, mobile phlebotomists collected whole blood, serum and a nasopharyngeal or oropharyngeal swab from each participant. Participants in the prospective study had the option to provide additional blood draws and questionnaires over a roughly 2-month period. Before DNA extraction, prospective study blood samples were shipped either frozen or at room temperature. TCRbeta CDR3 regions were amplified from genomic DNA using the immunoSEQ Assay, a bias-controlled multiplex PCR. As for how the authors treated the data: Nucleated cell counts per sample were estimated from amplification of reference gene primers within the assay. Sequence reads were collapsed and filtered to measure the absolute abundance of every unique TCRbeta CDR3 rearrangement. For each sample, productive Simpson clonality was calculated as the square root of Simpson's diversity index over productive rearrangements. TCRdb took over this immuneACCESS table, retaining in-frame rearrangements with V and J assigned. Such tables are incomplete; in checked studies, under half of the missing clones stem from an unresolved V gene, and the remainder is unexplained. That table furnishes V, J and clone size, whereas the DNA furnished D and trimming. The sample table lists 350,000 or so clones, 88% of them with a count of one. The leading ten clones occupy 1% of the sample.

The sequence is built from TRBV2 and TRBJ1-5; the D gene remains uncertain. The receptor comes from a woman aged 30 to 39 who had been exposed to COVID-19. The sample consisted of PBMCs or T cells enriched from blood (not recorded which). The sequenced DNA is TGTGCCAGCAGTGATCCCCTGTATAGCAATCAGCCCCAGCATTTT. The translation is CASSDPLYSNQPQHF. The full variable domain, completed from the reference TRBV2 and TRBJ1-5 proteins outside the CDR3, reads EPEVTQTPSHQVTQMGQEVILRCVPISNHLYFYWYRQILGQKVEFLVSFYNNEISEKSEIFDDQFSVERPDGSNFTLKIRSTKLEDSAMYFCASSDPLYSNQPQHFGDGTRLSIL.